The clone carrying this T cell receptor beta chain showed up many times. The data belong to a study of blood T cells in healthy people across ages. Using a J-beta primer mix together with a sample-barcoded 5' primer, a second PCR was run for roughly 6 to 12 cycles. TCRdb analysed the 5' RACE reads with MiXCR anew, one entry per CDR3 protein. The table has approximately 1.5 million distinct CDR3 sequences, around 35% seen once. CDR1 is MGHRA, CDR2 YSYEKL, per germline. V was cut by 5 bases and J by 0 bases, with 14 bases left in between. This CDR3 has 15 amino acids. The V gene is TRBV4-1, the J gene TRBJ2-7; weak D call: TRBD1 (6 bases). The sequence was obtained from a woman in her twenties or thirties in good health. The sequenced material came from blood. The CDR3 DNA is TGCGCCAGCAGCGTAACGACAGGACCCTCCTACGAGCAGTACTTC. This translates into CASSVTTGPSYEQYF.